This T cell receptor (beta chain) was documented in a study of blood T cell repertoires in COVID-19. Clones were sequenced by immunoSEQ multiplex PCR, and TCRdb holds only the in-frame ones, with some missing. The data hold some 83,000 clones, with around 80% observed a single time. V was clipped by 3 bases and J by 0 bases; unmatched bases: 7. Germline V gives CDR1 SGDLS, CDR2 YYNGEE. The CDR3 is 19 amino acids. The clonotype originates from a man aged 60-69 years with active or convalescent COVID-19. The sample taken for sequencing was peripheral blood. V and J are TRBV9 and TRBJ2-2; 14 bases line up with TRBD2. The CDR3 coding sequence is TGTGCCAGCAGCGGCGGACTAGCGGGGGGCCCCTCGAACACCGGGGAGCTGTTTTTT. This encodes CASSGGLAGGPSNTGELFF.